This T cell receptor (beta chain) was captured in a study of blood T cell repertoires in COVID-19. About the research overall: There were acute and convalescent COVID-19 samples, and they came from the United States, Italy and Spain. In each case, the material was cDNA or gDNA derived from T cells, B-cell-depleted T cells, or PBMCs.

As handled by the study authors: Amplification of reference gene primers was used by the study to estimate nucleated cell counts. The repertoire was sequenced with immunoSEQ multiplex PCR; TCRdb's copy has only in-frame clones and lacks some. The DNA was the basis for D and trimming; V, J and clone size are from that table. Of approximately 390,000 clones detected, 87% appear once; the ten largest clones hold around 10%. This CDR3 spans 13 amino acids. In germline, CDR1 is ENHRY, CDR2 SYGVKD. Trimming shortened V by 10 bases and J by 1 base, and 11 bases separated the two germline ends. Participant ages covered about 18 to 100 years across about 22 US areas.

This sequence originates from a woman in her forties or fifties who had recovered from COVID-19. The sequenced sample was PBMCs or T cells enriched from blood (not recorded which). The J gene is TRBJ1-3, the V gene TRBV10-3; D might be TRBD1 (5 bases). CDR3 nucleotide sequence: TGTGCCACACGGCAGGGTTCTGGAAACACCATATATTTT. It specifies CATRQGSGNTIYF.